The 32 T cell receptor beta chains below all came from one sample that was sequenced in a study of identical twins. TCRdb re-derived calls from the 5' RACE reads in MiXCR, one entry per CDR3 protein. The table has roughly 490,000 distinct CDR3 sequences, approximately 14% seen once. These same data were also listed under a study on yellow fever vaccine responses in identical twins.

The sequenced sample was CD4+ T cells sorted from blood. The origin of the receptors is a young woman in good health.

The CDR3 is CASSSPLAGGREQFF. DNA of the CDR3: TGCGCCAGCAGCTCCCCCCTAGCGGGTGGTCGAGAGCAGTTCTTC. This rearrangement joins TRBV5-1 to TRBJ2-1; 8 bases are a match to TRBD2. The V segment lost 3 bases and the J segment 10 bases; nucleotides outside the gene matches: 12. This CDR3 is 15 amino acids long. Germline CDR1 SGHRS, CDR2 YFSETQ.

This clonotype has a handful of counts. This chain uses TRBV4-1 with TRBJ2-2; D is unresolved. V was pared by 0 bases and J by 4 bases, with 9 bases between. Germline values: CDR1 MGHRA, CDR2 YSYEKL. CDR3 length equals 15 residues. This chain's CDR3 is CASSQDRAVTGELFF. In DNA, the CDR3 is TGCGCCAGCAGCCAAGATCGAGCAGTCACCGGGGAGCTGTTTTTT.

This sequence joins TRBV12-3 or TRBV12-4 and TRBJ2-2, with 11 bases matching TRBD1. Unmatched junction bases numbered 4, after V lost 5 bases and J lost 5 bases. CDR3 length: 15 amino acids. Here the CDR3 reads CASSRTGGWTGELFF. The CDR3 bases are TGTGCCAGCAGTCGGACAGGGGGCTGGACCGGGGAGCTGTTTTTT.

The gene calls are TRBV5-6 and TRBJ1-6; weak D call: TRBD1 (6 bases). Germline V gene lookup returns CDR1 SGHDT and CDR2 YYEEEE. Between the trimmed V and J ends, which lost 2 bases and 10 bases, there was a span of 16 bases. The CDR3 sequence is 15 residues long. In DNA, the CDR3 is TGTGCCAGCAGCTTTACTGACCGGACAGACTCACCCCTCCACTTT. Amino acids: CASSFTDRTDSPLHF.

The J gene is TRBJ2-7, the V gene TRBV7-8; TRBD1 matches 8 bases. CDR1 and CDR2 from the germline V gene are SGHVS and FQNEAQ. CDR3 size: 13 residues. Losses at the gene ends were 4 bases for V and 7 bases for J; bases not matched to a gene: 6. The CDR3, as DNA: TGTGCCAGCAGCTGGACAGGGTCGGGGGAGCAGTACTTC. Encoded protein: CASSWTGSGEQYF.

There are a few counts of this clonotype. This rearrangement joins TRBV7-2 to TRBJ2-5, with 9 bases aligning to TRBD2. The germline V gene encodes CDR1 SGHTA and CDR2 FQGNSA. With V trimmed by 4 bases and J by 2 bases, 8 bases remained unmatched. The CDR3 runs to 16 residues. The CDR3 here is CASSSTLREGQETQYF. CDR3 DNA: TGTGCCAGCAGCTCCACTTTGCGGGAGGGGCAAGAGACCCAGTACTTC.

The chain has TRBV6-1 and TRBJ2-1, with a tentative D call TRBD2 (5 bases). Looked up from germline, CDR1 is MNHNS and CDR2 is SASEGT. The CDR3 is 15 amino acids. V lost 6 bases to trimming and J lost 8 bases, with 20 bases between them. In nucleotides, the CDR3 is TGTGCCAGCAGACACATTCATCGGGGTTGGGATGAGCAGTTCTTC. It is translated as CASRHIHRGWDEQFF.

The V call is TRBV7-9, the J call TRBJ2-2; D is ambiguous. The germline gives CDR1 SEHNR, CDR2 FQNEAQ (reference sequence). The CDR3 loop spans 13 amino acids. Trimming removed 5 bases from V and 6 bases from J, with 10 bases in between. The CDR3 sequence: CASSRLAAGELFF. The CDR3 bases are TGTGCCAGCAGCCGTTTGGCGGCCGGGGAGCTGTTTTTT.

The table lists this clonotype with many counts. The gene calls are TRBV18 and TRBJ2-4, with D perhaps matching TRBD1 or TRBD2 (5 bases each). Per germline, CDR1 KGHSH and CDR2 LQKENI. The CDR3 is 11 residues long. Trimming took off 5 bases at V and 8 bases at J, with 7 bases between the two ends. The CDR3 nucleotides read TGTGCCAGCTCAAGAGGGGACATTCAGTACTTC. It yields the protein CASSRGDIQYF.

The CDR3 is CASSFGLGDTDTQYF. The CDR3, as DNA: TGTGCCAGCAGCTTTGGACTGGGGGACACAGATACGCAGTATTTT. The chain carries TRBV7-9 and TRBJ2-3; D is perhaps TRBD1 or TRBD2 (5 bases each). The V and J ends lost 3 bases and 2 bases respectively, with 12 bases between them. CDR3 length: 15 amino acids. Germline V gene lookup returns CDR1 SEHNR and CDR2 FQNEAQ (reference sequence).

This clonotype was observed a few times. The CDR3 region is CATQGYGENNSPLHF. CDR3 DNA sequence: TGTGCCACCCAAGGCTATGGCGAGAATAATTCACCCCTCCACTTT. The chain uses TRBV15 and TRBJ1-6, with D unclear. Trimming shortened V by 8 bases and J by 5 bases, and 16 bases separated the two germline ends. The CDR3 has 15 amino acids. Germline CDR1 and CDR2: LNHNV and YYDKDF (reference sequence). The variable domain in full, with the rest retrieved from reference TRBV15 and TRBJ1-6, is DAMVIQNPRYQVTQFGKPVTLSCSQTLNHNVMYWYQQKSSQAPKLLFHYYDKDFNNEADTPDNFQSRRPNTSFCFLDIRSPGLGDTAMYLCATQGYGENNSPLHFGNGTRLTVT.

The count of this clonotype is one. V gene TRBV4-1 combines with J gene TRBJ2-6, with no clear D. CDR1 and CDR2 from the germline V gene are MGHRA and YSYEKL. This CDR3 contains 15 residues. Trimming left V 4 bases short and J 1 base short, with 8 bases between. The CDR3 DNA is TGCGCCAGCAGCCGCGCGGCTTCTGGGGCCAACGTCCTGACTTTC. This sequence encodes CASSRAASGANVLTF.

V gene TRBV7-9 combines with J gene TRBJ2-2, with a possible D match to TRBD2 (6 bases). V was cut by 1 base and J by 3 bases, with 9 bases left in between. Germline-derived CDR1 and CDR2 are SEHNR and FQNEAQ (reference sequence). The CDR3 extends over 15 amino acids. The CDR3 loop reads CASSLGDSYTGELFF. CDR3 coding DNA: TGTGCCAGCAGCTTAGGGGACTCCTACACCGGGGAGCTGTTTTTT.

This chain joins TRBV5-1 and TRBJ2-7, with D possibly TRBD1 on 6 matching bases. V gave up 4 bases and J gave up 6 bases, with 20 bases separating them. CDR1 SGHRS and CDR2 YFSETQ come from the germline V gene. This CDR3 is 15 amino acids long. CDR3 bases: TGCGCCAGCAGCCCCCTCGATGCCTACAGGGCCGAGCAGTACTTC. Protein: CASSPLDAYRAEQYF.

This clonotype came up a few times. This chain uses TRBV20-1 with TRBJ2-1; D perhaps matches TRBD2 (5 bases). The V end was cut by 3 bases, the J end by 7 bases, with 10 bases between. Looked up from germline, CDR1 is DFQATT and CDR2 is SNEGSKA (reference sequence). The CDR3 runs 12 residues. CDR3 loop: CSASKGGNEQFF. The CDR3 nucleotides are TGCAGTGCTAGTAAAGGCGGGAATGAGCAGTTCTTC.

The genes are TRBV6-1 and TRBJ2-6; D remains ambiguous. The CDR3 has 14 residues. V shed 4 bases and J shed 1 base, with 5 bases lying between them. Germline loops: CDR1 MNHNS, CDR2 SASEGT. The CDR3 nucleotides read TGTGCCAGCAGTGGTATTTCTGGGGCCAACGTCCTGACTTTC. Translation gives CASSGISGANVLTF.

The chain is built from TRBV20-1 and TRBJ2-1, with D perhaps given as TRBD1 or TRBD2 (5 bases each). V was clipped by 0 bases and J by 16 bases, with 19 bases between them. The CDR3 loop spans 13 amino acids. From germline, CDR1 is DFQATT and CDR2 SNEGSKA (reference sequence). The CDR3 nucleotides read TGCAGTGCTAGAGATGGCGTGGGACCCGTGCTTTTCTTC. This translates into CSARDGVGPVLFF.

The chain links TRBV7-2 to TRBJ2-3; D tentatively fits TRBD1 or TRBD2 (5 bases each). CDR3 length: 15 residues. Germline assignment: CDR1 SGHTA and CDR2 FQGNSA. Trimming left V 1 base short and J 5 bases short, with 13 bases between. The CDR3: CASSLVGTTGDTQYF. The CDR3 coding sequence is TGTGCCAGCAGCTTAGTAGGGACCACGGGAGATACGCAGTATTTT.

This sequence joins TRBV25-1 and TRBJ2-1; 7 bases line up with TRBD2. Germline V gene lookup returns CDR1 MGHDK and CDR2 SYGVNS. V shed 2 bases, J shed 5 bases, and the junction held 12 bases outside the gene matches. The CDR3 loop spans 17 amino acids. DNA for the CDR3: TGTGCCAGCAGTGAACGCTTGGGGGGAGGGCTGGACAATGAGCAGTTCTTC. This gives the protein CASSERLGGGLDNEQFF. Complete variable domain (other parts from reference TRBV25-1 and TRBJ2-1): EADIYQTPRYLVIGTGKKITLECSQTMGHDKMYWYQQDPGMELHLIHYSYGVNSTEKGDLSSESTVSRIRTEHFPLTLESARPSHTSQYLCASSERLGGGLDNEQFFGPGTRLTVL.

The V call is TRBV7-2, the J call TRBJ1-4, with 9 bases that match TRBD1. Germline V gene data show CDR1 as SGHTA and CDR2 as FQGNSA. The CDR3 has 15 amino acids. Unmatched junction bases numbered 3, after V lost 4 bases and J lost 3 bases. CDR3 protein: CASSSDRGANEKLFF. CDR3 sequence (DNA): TGTGCCAGCAGCTCGGACAGGGGTGCTAATGAAAAACTGTTTTTT.

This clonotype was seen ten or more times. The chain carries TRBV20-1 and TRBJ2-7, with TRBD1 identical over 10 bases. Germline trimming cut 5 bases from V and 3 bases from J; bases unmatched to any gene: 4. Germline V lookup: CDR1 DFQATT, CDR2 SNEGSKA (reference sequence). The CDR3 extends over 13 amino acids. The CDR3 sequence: CSAGQGDIYEQYF. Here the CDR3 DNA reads TGCAGTGCTGGACAGGGGGATATCTACGAGCAGTACTTC.

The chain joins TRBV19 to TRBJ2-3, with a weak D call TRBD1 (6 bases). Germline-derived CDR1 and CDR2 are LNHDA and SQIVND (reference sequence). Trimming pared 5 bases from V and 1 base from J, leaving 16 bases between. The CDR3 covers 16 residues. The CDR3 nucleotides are TGTGCCAGTAGTTCACACCGGGACACTGGCACAGATACGCAGTATTTT. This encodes CASSSHRDTGTDTQYF.

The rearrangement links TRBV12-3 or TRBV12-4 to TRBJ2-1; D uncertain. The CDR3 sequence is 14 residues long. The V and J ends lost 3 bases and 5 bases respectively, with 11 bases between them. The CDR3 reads CASSFPSRDNEQFF. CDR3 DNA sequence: TGTGCCAGCAGTTTCCCCTCCCGGGACAATGAGCAGTTCTTC.

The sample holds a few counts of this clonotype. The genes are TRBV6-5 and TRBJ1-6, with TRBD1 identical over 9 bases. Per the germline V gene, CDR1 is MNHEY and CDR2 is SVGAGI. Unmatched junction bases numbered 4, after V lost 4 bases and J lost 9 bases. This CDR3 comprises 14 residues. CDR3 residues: CASSLGQGVSPLHF. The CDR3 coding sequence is TGTGCCAGCAGTTTGGGACAGGGTGTTTCACCCCTCCACTTT.

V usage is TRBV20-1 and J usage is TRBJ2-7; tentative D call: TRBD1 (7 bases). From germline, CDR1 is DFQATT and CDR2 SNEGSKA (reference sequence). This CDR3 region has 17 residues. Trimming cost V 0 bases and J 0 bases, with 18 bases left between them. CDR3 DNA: TGCAGTGCTAGAGATCGAGGGGGCAGGAGGGGCTCCTACGAGCAGTACTTC. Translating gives CSARDRGGRRGSYEQYF.

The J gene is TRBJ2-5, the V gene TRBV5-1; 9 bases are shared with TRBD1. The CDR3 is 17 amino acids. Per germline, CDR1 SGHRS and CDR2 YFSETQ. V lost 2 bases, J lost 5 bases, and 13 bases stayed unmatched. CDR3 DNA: TGCGCCAGCAGCTTAGCCCGGGGACAGGGAGTGAGTGAGACCCAGTACTTC. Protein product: CASSLARGQGVSETQYF.

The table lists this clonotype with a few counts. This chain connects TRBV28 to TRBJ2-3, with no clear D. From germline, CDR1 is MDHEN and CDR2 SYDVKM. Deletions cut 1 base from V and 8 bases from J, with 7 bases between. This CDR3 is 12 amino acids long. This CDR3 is CASSLYLSTQYF. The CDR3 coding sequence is TGTGCCAGCAGTTTATACCTTAGTACGCAGTATTTT.

The CDR3 protein is CASSDRGGADTQYF. CDR3 bases: TGTGCCAGCAGTGATCGGGGGGGAGCAGATACGCAGTATTTT. The J gene is TRBJ2-3, the V gene TRBV25-1; 8 bases line up with TRBD2. Looked up from germline, CDR1 is MGHDK and CDR2 is SYGVNS. The CDR3 is 14 amino acids. With 3 bases clipped from V and 4 bases from J, the junction kept 3 bases outside the gene matches.

The CDR3 region has the DNA TGCGCCAGCAGCTTGGAGGGACAGGGTACGCAGTATTTT. It encodes CASSLEGQGTQYF. The rearrangement links TRBV5-1 to TRBJ2-3, with 9 bases lining up with TRBD1. CDR1 SGHRS and CDR2 YFSETQ come from the germline V gene. This CDR3 is built from 13 residues. J lost 8 bases, V lost 0 bases, and 1 base had no gene match. Drawing the rest from reference TRBV5-1 and TRBJ2-3, the complete variable domain is KAGVTQTPRYLIKTRGQQVTLSCSPISGHRSVSWYQQTPGQGLQFLFEYFSETQRNKGNFPGRFSGRQFSNSRSEMNVSTLELGDSALYLCASSLEGQGTQYFGPGTRLTVL.

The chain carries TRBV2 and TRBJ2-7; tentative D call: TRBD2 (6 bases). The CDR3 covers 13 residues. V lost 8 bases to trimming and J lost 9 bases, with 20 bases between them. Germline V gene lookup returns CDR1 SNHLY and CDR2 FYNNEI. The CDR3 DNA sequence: TGTGCCAGCTCTTTAGACCAGGCCGGGGGGCAGTACTTC. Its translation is CASSLDQAGGQYF. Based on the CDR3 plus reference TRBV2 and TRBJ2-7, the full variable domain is EPEVTQTPSHQVTQMGQEVILRCVPISNHLYFYWYRQILGQKVEFLVSFYNNEISEKSEIFDDQFSVERPDGSNFTLKIRSTKLEDSAMYFCASSLDQAGGQYFGPGTRLTVT.

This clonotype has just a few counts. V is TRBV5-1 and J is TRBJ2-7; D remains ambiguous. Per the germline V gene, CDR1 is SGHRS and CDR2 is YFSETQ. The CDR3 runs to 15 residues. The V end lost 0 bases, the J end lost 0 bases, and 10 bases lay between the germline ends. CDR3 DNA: TGCGCCAGCAGCTTGGAGGCAGAGCCCTCCTACGAGCAGTACTTC. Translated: CASSLEAEPSYEQYF.

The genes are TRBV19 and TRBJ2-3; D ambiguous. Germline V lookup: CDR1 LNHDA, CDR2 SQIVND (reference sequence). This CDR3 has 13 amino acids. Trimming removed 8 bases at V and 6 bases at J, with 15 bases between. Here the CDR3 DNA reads TGTGCCAGTGGGTGGCCACCTCGGGATACGCAGTATTTT. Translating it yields CASGWPPRDTQYF.